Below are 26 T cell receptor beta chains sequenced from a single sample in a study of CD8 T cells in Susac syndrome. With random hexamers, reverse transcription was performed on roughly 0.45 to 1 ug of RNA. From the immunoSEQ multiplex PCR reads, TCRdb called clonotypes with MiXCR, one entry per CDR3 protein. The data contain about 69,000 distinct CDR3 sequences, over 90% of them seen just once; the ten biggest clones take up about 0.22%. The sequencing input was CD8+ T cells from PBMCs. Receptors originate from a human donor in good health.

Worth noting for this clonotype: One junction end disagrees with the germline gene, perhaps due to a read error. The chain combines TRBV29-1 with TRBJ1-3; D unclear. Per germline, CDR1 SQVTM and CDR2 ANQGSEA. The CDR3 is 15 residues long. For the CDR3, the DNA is TGCAGCGTCGAAGGAGTCCTTAACTCTGGAAACACCATATATTTT. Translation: CSVEGVLNSGNTIYF.

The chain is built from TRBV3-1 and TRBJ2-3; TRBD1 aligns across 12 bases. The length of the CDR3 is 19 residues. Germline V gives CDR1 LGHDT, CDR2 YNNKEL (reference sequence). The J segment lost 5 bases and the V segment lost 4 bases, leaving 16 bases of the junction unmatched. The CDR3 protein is CASSPRDRGPTGGEDTQYF. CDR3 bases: TGTGCCAGCAGCCCGAGGGACAGGGGGCCGACGGGGGGTGAAGATACGCAGTATTTT.

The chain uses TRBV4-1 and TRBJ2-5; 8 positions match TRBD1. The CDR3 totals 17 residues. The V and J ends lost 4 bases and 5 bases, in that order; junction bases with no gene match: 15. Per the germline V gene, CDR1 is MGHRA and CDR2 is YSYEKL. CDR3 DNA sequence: TGCGCCAGCAGCCCTAGACAGGGGCTAGCCGGGCGGGAGACCCAGTACTTC. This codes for CASSPRQGLAGRETQYF.

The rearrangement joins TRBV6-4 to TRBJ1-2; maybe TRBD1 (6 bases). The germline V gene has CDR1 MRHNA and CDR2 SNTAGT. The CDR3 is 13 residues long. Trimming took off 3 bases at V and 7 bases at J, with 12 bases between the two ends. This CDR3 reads CASSDSGAGGYTF. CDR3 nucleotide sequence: TGTGCCAGCAGTGATTCAGGGGCAGGTGGCTACACCTTC.

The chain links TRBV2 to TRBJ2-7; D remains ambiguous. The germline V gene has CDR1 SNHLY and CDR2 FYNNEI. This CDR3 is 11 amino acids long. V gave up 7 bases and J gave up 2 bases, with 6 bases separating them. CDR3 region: CASTRTYEQYV. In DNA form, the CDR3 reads TGTGCCAGCACCAGGACCTACGAGCAGTACGTC.

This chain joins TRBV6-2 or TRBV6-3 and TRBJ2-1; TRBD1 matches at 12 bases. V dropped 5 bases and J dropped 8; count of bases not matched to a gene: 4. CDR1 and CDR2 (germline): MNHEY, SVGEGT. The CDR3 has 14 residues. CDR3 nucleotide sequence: TGTGCCAGCAGTGGGACAGGGGGCGCGGATGAGCAGTTCTTC. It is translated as CASSGTGGADEQFF.

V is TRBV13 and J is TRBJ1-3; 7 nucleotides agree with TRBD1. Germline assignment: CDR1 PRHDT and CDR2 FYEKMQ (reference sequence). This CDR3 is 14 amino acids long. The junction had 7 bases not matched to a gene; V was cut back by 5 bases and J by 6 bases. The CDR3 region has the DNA TGTGCCAGCAGCCAAACAGGGGACGCAAACACCATATATTTT. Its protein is CASSQTGDANTIYF.

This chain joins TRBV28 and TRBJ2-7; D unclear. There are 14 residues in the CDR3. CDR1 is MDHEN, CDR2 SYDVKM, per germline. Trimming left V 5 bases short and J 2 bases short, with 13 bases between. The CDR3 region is CASSATGGTYEQYV. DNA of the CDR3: TGTGCCAGCAGTGCCACTGGCGGTACCTACGAGCAGTACGTC.

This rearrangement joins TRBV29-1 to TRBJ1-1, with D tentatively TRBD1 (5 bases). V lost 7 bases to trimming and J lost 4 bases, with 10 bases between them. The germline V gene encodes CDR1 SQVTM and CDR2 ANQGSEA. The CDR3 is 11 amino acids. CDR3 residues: CSADSGTEAFF. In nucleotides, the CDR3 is TGCAGCGCCGACAGTGGCACTGAAGCTTTCTTT.

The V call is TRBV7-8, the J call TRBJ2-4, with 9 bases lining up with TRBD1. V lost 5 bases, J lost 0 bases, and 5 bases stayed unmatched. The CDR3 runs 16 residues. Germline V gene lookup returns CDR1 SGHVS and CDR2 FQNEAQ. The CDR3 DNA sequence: TGTGCCAGCAGCCGGACAGGGGAACTAGCCAAAAACATTCAGTACTTC. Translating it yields CASSRTGELAKNIQYF.

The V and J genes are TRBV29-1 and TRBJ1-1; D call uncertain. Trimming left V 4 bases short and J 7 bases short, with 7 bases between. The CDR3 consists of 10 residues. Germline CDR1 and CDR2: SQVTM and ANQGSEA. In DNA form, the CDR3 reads TGCAGCGTTGGGGGAGGTGAAGCTTTCTTT. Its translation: CSVGGGEAFF.

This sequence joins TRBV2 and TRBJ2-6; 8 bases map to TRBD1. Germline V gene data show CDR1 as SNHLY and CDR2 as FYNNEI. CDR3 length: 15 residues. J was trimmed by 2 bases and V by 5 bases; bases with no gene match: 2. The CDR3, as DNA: TGTGCCAGCAGTATACAGGGGGCTGGGGCCAACGTCCTGACTTTC. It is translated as CASSIQGAGANVLTF.

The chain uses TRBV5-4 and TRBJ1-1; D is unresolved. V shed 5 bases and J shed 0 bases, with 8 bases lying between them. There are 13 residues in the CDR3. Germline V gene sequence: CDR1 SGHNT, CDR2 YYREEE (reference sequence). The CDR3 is CASRAGLNTEAFF. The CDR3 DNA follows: TGTGCCAGCAGGGCCGGTCTGAACACTGAAGCTTTCTTT.

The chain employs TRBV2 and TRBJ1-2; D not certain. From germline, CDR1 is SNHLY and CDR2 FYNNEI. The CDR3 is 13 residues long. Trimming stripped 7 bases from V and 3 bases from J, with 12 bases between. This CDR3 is CASTEWGDYGYTF. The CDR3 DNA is TGTGCCAGCACCGAGTGGGGAGACTATGGCTACACCTTC.

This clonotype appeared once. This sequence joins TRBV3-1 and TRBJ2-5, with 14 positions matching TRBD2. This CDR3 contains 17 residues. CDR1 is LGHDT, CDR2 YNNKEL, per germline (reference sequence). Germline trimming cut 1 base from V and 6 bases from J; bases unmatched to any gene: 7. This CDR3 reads CASSQVKTSGGVKTQYF. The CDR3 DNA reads TGTGCCAGCAGCCAAGTGAAGACTAGCGGGGGGGTAAAGACCCAGTACTTC.

CDR3 protein: CASSPGDGGYEQYV. DNA for the CDR3: TGTGCCAGCAGCCCCGGGGACGGAGGTTACGAGCAGTACGTC. J is TRBJ2-7 and V is TRBV7-9; D might be TRBD1 or TRBD2, each matching 5 bases. This CDR3 region has 14 residues. Trimming removed 5 bases from V and 4 bases from J, with 15 bases in between. CDR1 is SEHNR and CDR2 is FQNEAQ in the germline V gene (reference sequence).

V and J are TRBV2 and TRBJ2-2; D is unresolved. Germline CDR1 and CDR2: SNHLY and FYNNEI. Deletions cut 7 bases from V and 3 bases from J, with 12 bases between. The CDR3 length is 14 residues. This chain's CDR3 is CASNGGRYTGELFF. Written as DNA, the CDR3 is TGTGCCAGCAACGGCGGACGATACACCGGGGAGCTGTTTTTT.

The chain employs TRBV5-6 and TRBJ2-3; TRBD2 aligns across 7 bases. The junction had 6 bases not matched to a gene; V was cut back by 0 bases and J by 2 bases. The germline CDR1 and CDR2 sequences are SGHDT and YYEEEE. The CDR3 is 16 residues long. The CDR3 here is CASSLGAGFFTDTQYF. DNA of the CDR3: TGTGCCAGCAGCTTGGGAGCGGGGTTCTTCACAGATACGCAGTATTTT.

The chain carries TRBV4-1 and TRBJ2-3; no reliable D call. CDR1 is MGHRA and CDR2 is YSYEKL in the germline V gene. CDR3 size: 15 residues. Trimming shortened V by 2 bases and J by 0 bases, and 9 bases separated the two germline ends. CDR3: CASSQNDASTDTQYF. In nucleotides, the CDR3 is TGCGCCAGCAGCCAAAACGACGCTAGCACAGATACGCAGTATTTT.

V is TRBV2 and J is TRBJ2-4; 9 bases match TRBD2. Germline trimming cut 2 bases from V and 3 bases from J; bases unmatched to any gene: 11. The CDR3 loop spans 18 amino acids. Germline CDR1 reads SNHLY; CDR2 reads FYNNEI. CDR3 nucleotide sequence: TGTGCCAGCAGTGAATTGGGCGGGGGGGCCGAAGTCAAAAACATTCAGTACTTC. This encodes CASSELGGGAEVKNIQYF.

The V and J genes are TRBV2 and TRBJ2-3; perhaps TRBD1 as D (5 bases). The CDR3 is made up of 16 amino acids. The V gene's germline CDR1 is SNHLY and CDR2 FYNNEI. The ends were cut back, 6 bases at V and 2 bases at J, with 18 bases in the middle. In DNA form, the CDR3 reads TGTGCCAGCAGATCCCTAGTAACAGGTGACACAGATACGCAGTATTTT. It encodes CASRSLVTGDTDTQYF.

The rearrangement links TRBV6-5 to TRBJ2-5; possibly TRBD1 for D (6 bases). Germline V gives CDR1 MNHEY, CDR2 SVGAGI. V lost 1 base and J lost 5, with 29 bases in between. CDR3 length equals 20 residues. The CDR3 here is CASSYLGAYSNREFMETQYF. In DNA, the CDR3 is TGTGCCAGCAGTTACTTAGGGGCCTATAGTAACAGGGAATTTATGGAGACCCAGTACTTC.

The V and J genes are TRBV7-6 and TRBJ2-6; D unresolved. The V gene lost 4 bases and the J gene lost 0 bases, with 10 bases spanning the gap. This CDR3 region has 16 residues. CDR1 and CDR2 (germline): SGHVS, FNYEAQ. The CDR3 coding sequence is TGTGCCAGCAGCTCCGGTAGGAGCTCTGGGGCCAACGTCCTGACTTTC. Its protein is CASSSGRSSGANVLTF.

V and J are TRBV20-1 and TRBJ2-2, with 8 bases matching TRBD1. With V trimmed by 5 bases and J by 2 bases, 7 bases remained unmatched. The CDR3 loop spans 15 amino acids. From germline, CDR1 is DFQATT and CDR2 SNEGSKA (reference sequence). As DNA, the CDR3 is TGCAGTGCTCCCGATGGACAGGGCAACACCGGGGAGCTGTTTTTT. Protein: CSAPDGQGNTGELFF.

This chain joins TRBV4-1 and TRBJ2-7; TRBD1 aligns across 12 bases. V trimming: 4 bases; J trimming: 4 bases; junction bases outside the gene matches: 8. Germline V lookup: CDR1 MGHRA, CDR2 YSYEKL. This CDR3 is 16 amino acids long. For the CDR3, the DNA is TGCGCCAGCAGCCCCTCGGGGACAGGGGGCGCGTACGAGCAGTACTTC. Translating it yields CASSPSGTGGAYEQYF.

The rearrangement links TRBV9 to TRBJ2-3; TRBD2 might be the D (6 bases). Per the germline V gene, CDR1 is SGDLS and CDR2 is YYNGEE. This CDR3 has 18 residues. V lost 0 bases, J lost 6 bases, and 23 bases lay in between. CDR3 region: CASSVGMGGVSRPDTQYF. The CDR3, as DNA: TGTGCCAGCAGCGTAGGGATGGGAGGAGTTTCCCGCCCGGATACGCAGTATTTT.